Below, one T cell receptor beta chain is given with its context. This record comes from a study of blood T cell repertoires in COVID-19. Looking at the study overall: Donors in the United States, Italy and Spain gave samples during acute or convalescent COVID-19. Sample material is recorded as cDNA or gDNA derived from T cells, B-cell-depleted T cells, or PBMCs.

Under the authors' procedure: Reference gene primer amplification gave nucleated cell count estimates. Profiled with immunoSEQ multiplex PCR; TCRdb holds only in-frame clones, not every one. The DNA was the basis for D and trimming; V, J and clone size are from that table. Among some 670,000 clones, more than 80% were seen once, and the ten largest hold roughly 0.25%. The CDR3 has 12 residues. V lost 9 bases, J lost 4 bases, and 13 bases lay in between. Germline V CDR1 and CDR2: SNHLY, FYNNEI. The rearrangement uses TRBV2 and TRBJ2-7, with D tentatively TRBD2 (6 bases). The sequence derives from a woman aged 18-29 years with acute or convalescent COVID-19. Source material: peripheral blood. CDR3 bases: TGTGCCAGTGGGAGGCGGATTTACGAGCAGTACTTC. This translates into CASGRRIYEQYF.